The sequence of this T cell receptor (beta chain) was determined in a study of human T cells and chemical hapten exposure. This clonotype was counted ten times or more. TCRdb reprocessed the RACE reads with MiXCR, giving one entry per CDR3 protein. The profile shows 85,000 to 100,000 distinct CDR3 sequences, under 15% of them singletons. Described time point: patch test 1, 2 weeks after DPC sensitization. The treatment was: therapeutic diphenylcyclopropenone sensitization with weekly scalp DPC. V trimming: 6 bases; J trimming: 7 bases; junction bases outside the gene matches: 3. The CDR3 covers 13 residues. Germline V lookup: CDR1 MNHNS, CDR2 SASEGT.

This clonotype was obtained from a woman in her thirties or forties with alopecia areata. Some clones in this sample may be carry-over from other donors' samples. The chain employs TRBV6-1 and TRBJ1-6; 7 nucleotides agree with TRBD1. Sample: whole blood, taken in connection with sensitization to the hapten diphenylcyclopropenone (DPC). The CDR3 protein is CASRDRVNSPLHF. In DNA, the CDR3 is TGTGCCAGCAGAGACAGGGTCAATTCACCCCTCCACTTT.